This TCR beta chain was sequenced in a study of T cells expressing NK-cell markers. Study-level information: Beta-chain profiling covered CD3+CD56+NKG2C+, CD3+CD56+NKG2C- and CD3+CD56-NKG2C+ sorted subsets.

TCRdb re-called the 5' RACE reads and gives one entry per CDR3 protein, without DNA. This sample's clone table lists roughly 450,000 distinct CDR3 sequences. In germline, CDR1 is SGHRS, CDR2 YFSETQ. The CDR3 runs 15 residues. The sequence was obtained from a woman between 50 and 59 years old in good health. The sequenced material came from blood T cells: a sorted CD56 or NKG2C T cell subset, CD4+ or CD8+ T cells, or bulk PBMC T cells (not recorded which). The chain has TRBV5-1 and TRBJ2-5; with no DNA, the TCRdb D assignment of TRBD1 cannot be verified. The CDR3: CASSPYRGTEETQYF.